This T cell receptor beta chain was sequenced in a study of T cells after yellow fever vaccination. Study context: Researchers used SMART-Seq v4 Ultra Low Input to prepare fractions that had low cell numbers. General study results and limits: Boosting was followed by the reappearance of most primary-vaccination clones (about 97% CD4, about 90% CD8). Highly abundant clonotypes carried over from the bulk population could end up in FACS-sorted repertoires as contaminants.

UMIs and a universal primer site were added when TCR cDNA was made by 5'RACE template switching. Each CDR3 protein is one row after TCRdb ran MiXCR on the 5' RACE reads. The sample has a few hundred thousand distinct CDR3 sequences, roughly 3.5% seen once. CDR3 size: 13 residues. Germline V gene data show CDR1 as SGHTA and CDR2 as FQGNSA. V shed 3 bases, J shed 12 bases, and the junction held 9 bases outside the gene matches. This clonotype was counted ten times or more. Its matching antigen is unknown. The sample was PBMCs, taken 15 days after the yellow fever booster vaccination. This receptor was identified in a young man who received the YFV17D yellow fever vaccine. The gene calls are TRBV7-2 and TRBJ2-7; the match to TRBD1 covers 9 bases. The CDR3 sequence is CASSLSRDRVLYF. The DNA for the CDR3 is TGTGCCAGCAGCTTGTCTCGGGACAGGGTTCTGTACTTC. Together with reference TRBV7-2 and TRBJ2-7, the CDR3 gives the full variable domain: GAGVSQSPSNKVTEKGKDVELRCDPISGHTALYWYRQSLGQGLEFLIYFQGNSAPDKSGLPSDRFSAERTGGSVSTLTIQRTQQEDSAVYLCASSLSRDRVLYFGPGTRLTVT.